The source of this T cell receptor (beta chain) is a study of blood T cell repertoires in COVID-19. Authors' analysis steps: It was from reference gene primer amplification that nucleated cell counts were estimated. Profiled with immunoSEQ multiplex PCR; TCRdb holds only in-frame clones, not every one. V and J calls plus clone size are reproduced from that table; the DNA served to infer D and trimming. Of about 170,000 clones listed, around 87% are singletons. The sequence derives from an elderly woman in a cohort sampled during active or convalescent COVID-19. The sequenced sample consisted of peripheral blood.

The DNA for the CDR3 is TGTGCCAGCAGCCAAGAGCCTCTCCCTTTAGCGGGGGGGAATGAGCAGTTCTTC. Its translation is CASSQEPLPLAGGNEQFF. The chain uses TRBV3-1 (or the pseudogene TRBV3-2) and TRBJ2-1; TRBD2 matches 11 bases. The CDR3 is 18 residues long. The germline V gene has CDR1 LGHDT and CDR2 YNNKEL (reference sequence). With 0 bases clipped from V and 7 bases from J, the junction kept 11 bases outside the gene matches.